A selection of T cell receptor beta chains follows, all from one sample in a study of cytomegalovirus exposure and HLA in healthy donors. TCRdb's copy holds only in-frame clones and misses some; the assay was immunoSEQ multiplex PCR. Of 110,000 to 150,000 clones listed, approximately 80% are singletons. Input material: PBMCs. The receptors were gathered from a male donor in good health and CMV-seronegative. Both conserved end residues are part of each CDR3. Each record gives: D gene, V gene, J gene, clone size, CDR3 protein, CDR3 DNA. The D gene is left open where the match is weak. Not every row has a clone size; where given, it reads once, few, many or a size class.

>TRBD1|TRBV7-9|TRBJ2-7|.
CASSLSQGTGIYEQYF
TGTGCCAGCAGCCTGTCCCAAGGGACAGGAATCTACGAGCAGTACTTC
>TRBD2|TRBV4-3|TRBJ2-3|.
CASSQLTSGGADTQYF
TGCGCCAGCAGCCAATTAACTAGCGGGGGGGCTGATACGCAGTATTTT
>.|TRBV6-4|TRBJ2-7|.
CASSTGHPYEQYF
TGTGCCAGCAGTACCGGACACCCCTACGAGCAGTACTTC
>.|TRBV30|TRBJ2-4|.
CAWSVDRAANIQYF
TGTGCCTGGAGTGTGGACAGAGCAGCAAACATTCAGTACTTC
>.|TRBV6-5|TRBJ1-2|.
CASSPFGREEGYTF
TGTGCCAGCAGTCCTTTCGGCAGGGAAGAAGGCTACACCTTC
>.|TRBV4-1|TRBJ1-2|.
CASSQERPEGLGGYTF
TGCGCCAGCAGCCAAGAACGCCCTGAGGGCCTAGGGGGCTACACCTTC
>.|TRBV2|TRBJ1-5|.
CASRVSTGFNQPQHF
TGTGCCAGCAGAGTATCGACAGGCTTCAATCAGCCCCAGCATTTT
>.|TRBV12-2|TRBJ2-7|few
CASRPRDSFSYEQYF
TGTGCAAGTCGCCCCCGGGACAGTTTTTCCTACGAGCAGTACTTC
>TRBD2|TRBV27|TRBJ2-7|.
CASGWTLAGRYEQYF
TGTGCCAGCGGATGGACTTTAGCGGGGAGGTACGAGCAGTACTTC
>.|TRBV9|TRBJ1-1|.
CASSVGGSTEAFF
TGTGCCAGCAGCGTCGGAGGGTCCACTGAAGCTTTCTTT
>.|TRBV5-6|TRBJ1-1|.
CASNSPNTEAFF
TGTGCCAGCAACAGCCCCAACACTGAAGCTTTCTTT
>.|TRBV11-1|TRBJ1-3|.
CASSLRDYSGNTIYF
TGTGCCAGCAGCCTCCGGGACTACTCTGGAAACACCATATATTTT
>.|TRBV4-2|TRBJ1-2|few
CASSQDLRAGALHGYTF
TGTGCCAGCAGCCAAGATCTTAGGGCAGGGGCCCTTCATGGCTACACCTTC
>.|TRBV7-9|TRBJ2-6|.
CASVWARSSGANVLTF
TGTGCCAGCGTTTGGGCAAGGTCGTCTGGGGCCAACGTCCTGACTTTC
>.|TRBV19|TRBJ1-1|.
CASSPDWHLNTEAFF
TGTGCCAGTAGTCCTGACTGGCATCTGAACACTGAAGCTTTCTTT
>TRBD1|TRBV7-7|TRBJ1-5|.
CASSSDRGVQPQHF
TGTGCCAGCAGCTCCGACAGGGGGGTTCAGCCCCAGCATTTT
>.|TRBV11-3|TRBJ2-3|.
CASSFRGGDTQYF
TGTGCCAGCAGCTTTCGTGGAGGAGATACGCAGTATTTT
>.|TRBV28|TRBJ1-3|.
CASSFSGPEGNTIYF
TGTGCCAGCAGTTTCTCAGGGCCAGAGGGAAACACCATATATTTT
>TRBD1|TRBV6-5|TRBJ1-4|.
CASSTGTAGEKLFF
TGTGCCAGCAGTACAGGGACAGCGGGTGAAAAACTGTTTTTT
>.|TRBV11-3|TRBJ1-1|.
CASSRLTVNTEAFF
TGTGCCAGCAGCCGACTGACGGTGAACACTGAAGCTTTCTTT
>.|TRBV5-6|TRBJ1-5|.
CASSLAGGFSNQPQHF
TGTGCCAGCAGCTTGGCCGGAGGGTTTAGCAACCAGCCCCAGCATTTT
>TRBD2|TRBV10-3|TRBJ2-2|.
CATSTAGGPVGELFF
TGTGCCACTAGTACCGCGGGGGGGCCCGTCGGGGAGCTGTTTTTT
>TRBD1|TRBV30|TRBJ1-2|.
CAWDRRGLANYGYTF
TGTGCCTGGGATAGAAGGGGGCTAGCTAACTATGGCTACACCTTC
>.|TRBV6-5|TRBJ2-7|.
CASSYSRRGYEQYF
TGTGCCAGCAGTTACTCGCGCAGGGGTTACGAGCAGTACTTC
>.|TRBV7-2|TRBJ2-7|.
CASSGIGGGAEEDEQYF
TGTGCCAGCAGCGGTATTGGGGGGGGCGCGGAGGAGGACGAGCAGTACTTC
>.|TRBV4-2|TRBJ1-1|.
CASSPTTRVANTEAFF
TGTGCCAGCAGCCCGACAACGAGGGTCGCGAACACTGAAGCTTTCTTT
>.|TRBV6-1|TRBJ1-2|.
CASSNPDRSYGYTF
TGTGCCAGCAGTAACCCCGACAGGTCCTATGGCTACACCTTC
>.|TRBV19|TRBJ1-4|once
CASSISSTPRKLFF
TGTGCCAGTAGTATAAGTAGTACACCTAGAAAACTGTTTTTT
>.|TRBV14|TRBJ1-3|.
CASSQGGVSGNTIYF
TGTGCCAGCAGCCAAGGCGGAGTCTCTGGAAACACCATATATTTT
>TRBD1|TRBV5-1|TRBJ2-1|.
CASSFSGQGIVKQFF
TGCGCCAGCAGCTTCTCAGGACAGGGTATCGTGAAGCAGTTCTTC
>TRBD1|TRBV5-5|TRBJ1-2|.
CASTVSGQGSYGYTF
TGTGCCAGCACCGTGTCGGGACAGGGATCCTATGGCTACACCTTC
>.|TRBV25-1|TRBJ2-7|.
CASSPSARDEQYF
TGTGCCAGCAGTCCTAGCGCCAGGGACGAGCAGTACTTC
>.|TRBV5-8|TRBJ2-1|.
CASSLLGGSYNEQFF
TGTGCCAGCAGCCTCCTCGGGGGCTCCTACAATGAGCAGTTCTTC
>TRBD1|TRBV28|TRBJ1-5|.
CASSLSGGYRPQHF
TGTGCCAGCAGTTTATCAGGGGGTTATCGGCCCCAGCATTTT
>TRBD1|TRBV5-1|TRBJ1-6|.
CASSPSGQGAHSPLHF
TGCGCCAGCAGCCCGAGCGGACAGGGGGCTCACTCACCCCTCCACTTT
>TRBD1|TRBV28|TRBJ1-4|few
CASSGQDEKLFF
TGTGCCAGCAGCGGACAGGATGAAAAACTGTTTTTT
>TRBD2|TRBV7-9|TRBJ2-3|.
CASSFISGGARDTQYF
TGTGCCAGCAGCTTTATAAGCGGGGGGGCCAGGGATACGCAGTATTTT
>.|TRBV6-1|TRBJ1-1|.
CASSVQGNTEAFF
TGTGCCAGCAGTGTGCAGGGGAACACTGAAGCTTTCTTT
>.|TRBV6-4|TRBJ1-1|.
CASSEAMNTEAFF
TGTGCCAGCAGTGAGGCCATGAACACTGAAGCTTTCTTT
>TRBD1|TRBV7-6|TRBJ2-7|.
CASSLEQGLGEQYF
TGTGCCAGCAGCTTAGAACAGGGGTTGGGCGAGCAGTACTTC
>.|TRBV4-2|TRBJ2-3|.
CASSQDLAAFTDTQYF
TGTGCCAGCAGCCAAGATTTAGCGGCATTCACAGATACGCAGTATTTT
>.|TRBV5-4|TRBJ2-7|.
CASSGQGSYEQYF
TGTGCCAGCAGCGGGCAGGGATCCTACGAGCAGTACTTC
>.|TRBV7-9|TRBJ1-1|few
CASSPYYLNTEAFF
TGTGCCAGCAGCCCCTACTACTTGAACACTGAAGCTTTCTTT
>TRBD1|TRBV28|TRBJ1-1|few
CASRSADRGPAGAFF
TGTGCCAGCAGGTCAGCGGACAGGGGTCCCGCAGGGGCTTTCTTT
>.|TRBV29-1|TRBJ1-1|.
CSVQTGVKAFF
TGCAGCGTTCAAACCGGGGTGAAAGCTTTCTTT
>.|TRBV7-2|TRBJ1-1|once
CASSSRTGLVVRAFF
TGTGCCAGCAGCAGCCGAACAGGGCTGGTGGTAAGGGCTTTCTTT
>.|TRBV5-1|TRBJ2-1|.
CASSLEGAGFIF
TGCGCCAGCAGCTTGGAAGGGGCCGGGTTTATCTTC
>.|TRBV11-2|TRBJ2-3|.
CASRRQLSTDTQYF
TGTGCCAGCAGAAGACAGTTGAGCACAGATACGCAGTATTTT